The present T cell receptor beta chain was sequenced within a study of human T cells and chemical hapten exposure. Study-level information: Patients having alopecia areata, totalis or universalis were mostly female. Study-level findings and limits: Sensitizing to DPC left TCRs with a frequency above 1 in 1000 unaltered. Alopecia was present in the donors, so their immune response may differ from healthy people's. Expanded TCRs showed more large CDR3 clusters than pre-sensitization or healthy control sets.

The sample holds a few counts of this clonotype. What it recognizes is unknown. TCRdb independently ran MiXCR on the RACE reads; one entry per CDR3 protein. This sample has 380,000 or so distinct CDR3 sequences, with 4% to 5.5% found just once. Trimming took off 1 base at V and 0 bases at J, with 15 bases between the two ends. CDR3 length: 17 amino acids. Germline-derived CDR1 and CDR2 are MGHRA and YSYEKL. Time point indicated: patch test 1, 2 weeks after DPC sensitization. Noted treatment: therapeutic diphenylcyclopropenone sensitization with weekly scalp DPC. The sequence derives from a woman in her forties or fifties with alopecia areata. Some clones in this sample may be carry-over from other donors' samples. The rearrangement joins TRBV4-1 to TRBJ1-2; D is uncertain. The sample was whole blood, taken in connection with sensitization to the hapten diphenylcyclopropenone (DPC). The CDR3 nucleotides read TGCGCCAGCAGCCAAGTCATCCGGGCCCAAACTAACTATGGCTACACCTTC. Translated: CASSQVIRAQTNYGYTF.